This T cell receptor (beta chain) was recorded in a study of shared clonotypes between healthy human individuals. The length of the CDR3 is 14 residues. Trimming left V 6 bases short and J 9 bases short, with 18 bases between. The germline gives CDR1 MDHEN, CDR2 SYDVKM. Method: immunoSEQ multiplex PCR; TCRdb's copy keeps in-frame clones and lacks some. The table lists some 2,500,000 clones, more than 85% of them singletons. Healthy HIV-negative adults without recent acute infections or vaccinations served as donors. The chain is built from TRBV28 and TRBJ2-1; D not resolved. Material for sequencing was naive CD4+ T cells from PBMCs. Subset: CD45RA+ positively selected. The source of this sequence is a man between 18 and 35 years old in good health. Some clones in this sample may be carry-over from other donors' samples. This CDR3 is CASSPQRVFGEQFF. DNA of the CDR3: TGTGCCAGCAGCCCCCAGCGAGTTTTTGGTGAGCAGTTCTTC.